Here is one TCR beta chain with its context. Looked up from germline, CDR1 is LNHDA and CDR2 is SQIVND (reference sequence). V shed 7 bases, J shed 5 bases, and the junction held 12 bases outside the gene matches. The CDR3 is 16 residues long. The data originate from a study of cytotoxic CD8 clonotypes in ibrutinib-treated CLL. Study overall: Response samples were obtained once patients had received a median around 12 months of treatment, range 6 to 36.

Sequencing used immunoSEQ multiplex PCR; TCRdb keeps in-frame clones, though not all of them. The sample yields fewer than 400,000 clones, roughly two thirds seen once. The J gene is TRBJ2-1, the V gene TRBV19; 9 nucleotides agree with TRBD1. This TCR was recovered from a human donor with chronic lymphocytic leukemia. Material: PBMCs, obtained after 36 months of ibrutinib treatment. CDR3 sequence (DNA): TGTGCCAGTATCAAACAGGGGGCCCCTGGGAACAATGAGCAGTTCTTC. It is translated as CASIKQGAPGNNEQFF.